Listed below are T cell receptor beta chains from one sample, sequenced in a study of blood T cell repertoires in COVID-19. Assay: immunoSEQ multiplex PCR; the TCRdb copy retains only in-frame clones and omits some. The sample gives about 360,000 clones, around nine tenths of which show up once; 2.5% to 3.5% is in the top ten. The sequenced material came from peripheral blood. The receptors here all came from a human donor in a cohort sampled during active COVID-19. Each CDR3 is given with its conserved first and last residue. The D gene is left open where the match is weak. Some rows have no size entry. The others give once, few or many, or a class for an expanded clone.

d_call | j_call | clone_size | v_call | cdr3_nt | cdr3_aa
TRBD1 | TRBJ1-2 | few | TRBV2 | TGTGCCAGCAGCTCAGGGGGCCCTGGCTACACCTTC | CASSSGGPGYTF
- | TRBJ1-3 | few | TRBV9 | TGTGCCAGCAGCGTAGAAACGGCGGGGTTCGTCTCTGGAAACACCATATATTTT | CASSVETAGFVSGNTIYF
TRBD1 | TRBJ2-3 | - | TRBV13 | TGTGCCAGCAGCCCCCGGACAGGGGGAGGCACAGATACGCAGTATTTT | CASSPRTGGGTDTQYF
TRBD2 | TRBJ2-1 | - | TRBV5-1 | TGCGCCAGCAGCCGCGGCGGTAGCGGGAGTCTGGGCAATGAGCAGTTCTTC | CASSRGGSGSLGNEQFF
- | TRBJ1-1 | - | TRBV6-5 | TGTGCCAGCAGTTACTCCGGCAGGGCCTATGAAGCTTTCTTT | CASSYSGRAYEAFF
- | TRBJ1-1 | - | TRBV30 | TGTGCCTGGGTAAGGAGGGGCACTGAAGCTTTCTTT | CAWVRRGTEAFF
TRBD2 | TRBJ2-2 | - | TRBV29-1 | TGCAGCGTTGAAGGGGCGGGGGCCGGGGAGCTGTTTTTT | CSVEGAGAGELFF
- | TRBJ1-5 | - | TRBV19 | TGTGCCAGTAGTATCGGACAGTATAGCAATCAGCCCCAGCATTTT | CASSIGQYSNQPQHF
- | TRBJ2-1 | - | TRBV6-5 | TGTGCCAGCACAGGCCGATACAATGAGCAGTTCTTC | CASTGRYNEQFF
- | TRBJ1-1 | few | TRBV28 | TGTGCCAGCAGTTTATGGATACAGGGTGAAGCTTTCTTT | CASSLWIQGEAFF
TRBD2 | TRBJ2-1 | - | TRBV3-1/TRBV3-2 | TGTGCCAGCAGCCAAGGACTAGCGGGATGGTCCTACAATGAGCAGTTCTTC | CASSQGLAGWSYNEQFF
TRBD1 | TRBJ1-2 | - | TRBV19 | TGTGCCAGTAGTTATATGGACAGGGGGACTATCGGCTACACCTTC | CASSYMDRGTIGYTF
- | TRBJ1-2 | - | TRBV9 | TGTGCCAGCGGCCCTGAGGTTCAGGGTAACTATGGCTACACCTTC | CASGPEVQGNYGYTF
- | TRBJ1-4 | - | TRBV30 | TGTGCCTGGAAGCCCACAGCCTTAAATGAAAAACTGTTTTTT | CAWKPTALNEKLFF
TRBD1 | TRBJ1-2 | - | TRBV30 | TGTGCCTGGAACACTTATACAGGGGGCCTAGGTGGCTACACCTTC | CAWNTYTGGLGGYTF
- | TRBJ2-1 | - | TRBV21-1 | TGTGCCAGCAGCAAAGTGGTCCACAGGACTAGTCCCTACAATGAGCAGTTCTTC | CASSKVVHRTSPYNEQFF
TRBD1 | TRBJ1-2 | - | TRBV29-1 | TGCAGCACTCGCGAGGGGGCCAAGTATGACACCTTC | CSTREGAKYDTF
- | TRBJ2-3 | - | TRBV6-1 | TGTGCCAGCAGTGAAGGTAGAGGCACAGATACGCAGTATTTT | CASSEGRGTDTQYF
- | TRBJ2-6 | - | TRBV19 | TGTGCCAGTAGTGCGTGGACAGTTTACACCTCTGGGGCCAACGTCCTGACTTTC | CASSAWTVYTSGANVLTF
TRBD1 | TRBJ2-2 | - | TRBV7-2 | TGTGCCAGCAGCTCGGGGACAGGGGGCGTCACCGGGGAGCTGTTTTTT | CASSSGTGGVTGELFF
TRBD2 | TRBJ2-5 | - | TRBV28 | TGTGCCAGCAGTTCCCTAGCGGGACTAGAGACCCAGTACTTC | CASSSLAGLETQYF
- | TRBJ2-2 | - | TRBV6-5 | TGTGCCAGCAGCTCCGTCTGGCCCGGGGAGCTGTTTTTT | CASSSVWPGELFF
TRBD1 | TRBJ2-7 | - | TRBV6-5 | TGTGCCAGCTCGACCCCGGGACAGGGGCAGAGGGTGCAGTACTTC | CASSTPGQGQRVQYF
- | TRBJ1-3 | - | TRBV5-6 | TGTGCCAGCAGCTTGGGTAGAAGCCGAGGCTCTGGAAACACCATATATTTT | CASSLGRSRGSGNTIYF
- | TRBJ2-5 | once | TRBV18 | TGTGCCAGCTCACCAGGGCTTGACAAAGAGACCCAGTACTTC | CASSPGLDKETQYF
- | TRBJ1-6 | few | TRBV27 | TGTGCCAGCAGTTTATTAGCGGGGGGTTCGGGAAATTCACCCCTCCACTTT | CASSLLAGGSGNSPLHF
- | TRBJ2-6 | - | TRBV27 | TGTGCCAGCACAAGGGCCAACGTCCTGACTTTC | CASTRANVLTF
- | TRBJ2-7 | - | TRBV30 | TGTGCCGGCCGGAGCCTGGAAGCCTACGAGCAGTACTTC | CAGRSLEAYEQYF
TRBD1 | TRBJ2-5 | few | TRBV9 | TGTGCCAGCAGCGTAGCGGGGACAGTCGAGACCCAGTACTTC | CASSVAGTVETQYF
- | TRBJ1-1 | - | TRBV27 | TGTGCCAGCAGTGCCTCACCCGGGGCTGAAGCTTTCTTT | CASSASPGAEAFF
TRBD1 | TRBJ1-2 | - | TRBV5-1 | TGCGCCAGCAGCTCCGGACAGGTTGGGATGAAGGGCTACACCTTC | CASSSGQVGMKGYTF
- | TRBJ2-2 | - | TRBV18 | TGTGCCAGCTCGATGACAGGACAAAACACCGGGGAGCTGTTTTTT | CASSMTGQNTGELFF
TRBD1 | TRBJ1-5 | - | TRBV5-1 | TGCGCCAGCAGCCCAACAGGGGGCGCGCGGCAGCCCCAGCATTTT | CASSPTGGARQPQHF
- | TRBJ1-2 | - | TRBV7-2 | TGTGCCAGCAGCCCGTCTTCGTCCTATGGCTACACCTTC | CASSPSSSYGYTF
TRBD1 | TRBJ1-4 | - | TRBV28 | TGTGCCAGCAAACGGGACAGGGGCCGACTTGGTAATGAAAAACTGTTTTTT | CASKRDRGRLGNEKLFF
- | TRBJ2-2 | - | TRBV7-3 | TGTGCCAGCAGCTTAAGGAGCACCGGGGAGCTGTTTTTT | CASSLRSTGELFF
- | TRBJ2-2 | - | TRBV7-9 | TGTGCCAGCAGCTTTGTCGGGGAAAACACCGGGGAGCTGTTTTTT | CASSFVGENTGELFF
- | TRBJ2-7 | - | TRBV21-1 | TGTGCCAGCACCCCCGGGCGGGGGGACGAGCAGTACTTC | CASTPGRGDEQYF
TRBD2 | TRBJ2-2 | many | TRBV28 | TGTGCCAGCAGTTTATTCGACTTAGCGGGAGGCCCCGGGGAGCTGTTTTTT | CASSLFDLAGGPGELFF
- | TRBJ1-4 | - | TRBV19 | TGTGCCAGTAGTATCCAGGGCACGAATGAAAAACTGTTTTTT | CASSIQGTNEKLFF
- | TRBJ2-1 | - | TRBV16 | TGTGCCAGCAGCCAATGGGCCGAGGGCAATGAGCAGTTCTTC | CASSQWAEGNEQFF
TRBD2 | TRBJ2-3 | - | TRBV7-9 | TGTGCCACCCGGACTAGCGGAGGCACAGATACGCAGTATTTT | CATRTSGGTDTQYF
TRBD2 | TRBJ2-1 | once | TRBV7-3 | TGTGCCAGCAGCTCGTCGGGGGGGCCTTACAATGAGCAGTTCTTC | CASSSSGGPYNEQFF
- | TRBJ2-3 | - | TRBV5-4 | TGTGCCAGCAGCTTAAGCCGGGGAGACCGCACAGATACGCAGTATTTT | CASSLSRGDRTDTQYF
TRBD2 | TRBJ2-3 | - | TRBV7-2 | TGTGCCACCCAGCTTAGTAGCGGGGGCACAGATACGCAGTATTTT | CATQLSSGGTDTQYF
- | TRBJ1-2 | - | TRBV19 | TGTGCCAGCAGAAGCCTAACGGAGGGCTACACCTTC | CASRSLTEGYTF
TRBD1 | TRBJ2-7 | - | TRBV3-1/TRBV3-2 | TGTGCCAGCAGCCGGACAGGGGGCTACGAGCAGTACTTC | CASSRTGGYEQYF
- | TRBJ1-4 | - | TRBV28 | TGTGCCAGCAGTTCCTATGAAAAACTGTTTTTT | CASSSYEKLFF
- | TRBJ2-6 | - | TRBV28 | TGTGCCAGCAGTTTTGCGGGCGGTGGGGCCAACGTCCTGACTTTC | CASSFAGGGANVLTF
TRBD1 | TRBJ1-2 | - | TRBV28 | TGTGCCAGCAGTGCCGGGACAGTAAACTATGGCTACACCTTC | CASSAGTVNYGYTF
TRBD2 | TRBJ2-1 | once | TRBV5-6 | TGTGCCAGCAGCCGCCGGACTAGCGGTCTTAATGAGCAGTTCTTC | CASSRRTSGLNEQFF